A single sample is the source of the 28 T cell receptor beta chains below, sequenced in a study of CD8 T cells in ankylosing spondylitis. Whole-study findings and limits: Blood from ankylosing spondylitis patients appeared to carry a characteristic roughly 8-variant TCR beta motif.

Their specific antigens are unknown. One entry per CDR3 protein results from TCRdb running MiXCR on the 5' RACE reads. The sample contains about 330,000 distinct CDR3 sequences, around 8% of which appear only once. Material: blood, either unsorted or a sorted T cell fraction (not recorded which). These receptors were taken from a male donor with ankylosing spondylitis.

There are a few counts of this clonotype. V gene TRBV5-1 combines with J gene TRBJ2-3; D is ambiguous. This CDR3 comprises 14 residues. CDR1 is SGHRS and CDR2 is YFSETQ in the germline V gene. V was shortened by 4 bases and J by 4 bases, with 13 bases between the two germline ends. CDR3 amino acids: CASSLTQFSDTQYF. The CDR3 DNA reads TGCGCCAGCAGCCTTACACAATTCTCAGATACGCAGTATTTT.

The chain is built from TRBV5-1 and TRBJ2-7; D not resolved. V was trimmed by 0 bases and J by 2 bases, leaving 9 bases between them. Germline V gene lookup returns CDR1 SGHRS and CDR2 YFSETQ. This CDR3 contains 14 residues. The CDR3 DNA follows: TGCGCCAGCAGCTTGGGCAGGAGCACCTACGAGCAGTACTTC. Its translation is CASSLGRSTYEQYF.

The chain is built from TRBV27 and TRBJ2-1, with 12 bases identical to TRBD2. Germline V gives CDR1 MNHEY, CDR2 SMNVEV (reference sequence). This CDR3 comprises 14 residues. Trimming removed 2 bases from V and 8 bases from J; junction bases left unmatched: 1. The CDR3 spells CASSLLAGGDEQFF. The CDR3 DNA follows: TGTGCCAGCAGTTTACTAGCGGGAGGGGATGAGCAGTTCTTC.

The chain is built from TRBV3-1 and TRBJ2-5, with D unclear. The CDR3 is made up of 15 amino acids. Germline V gene sequence: CDR1 LGHDT, CDR2 YNNKEL (reference sequence). The V end lost 4 bases, the J end lost 2 bases, and 14 bases lay between the germline ends. CDR3 DNA: TGTGCCAGCAGCCCTACTCGGACCGAACAAGAGACCCAGTACTTC. This translates into CASSPTRTEQETQYF.

The genes are TRBV7-2 and TRBJ2-1; 9 bases line up with TRBD2. This CDR3 has 16 amino acids. Germline-derived CDR1 and CDR2 are SGHTA and FQGNSA. V gave up 0 bases and J gave up 6 bases; unmatched junction bases: 6. The CDR3 reads CASSLASGLAPNEQFF. The DNA for the CDR3 is TGTGCCAGCAGCTTAGCCTCGGGACTAGCCCCCAATGAGCAGTTCTTC.

This clonotype has just a few counts. The chain has TRBV11-1 and TRBJ2-2; 16 nucleotides agree with TRBD2. In germline, CDR1 is SGHAT, CDR2 FQDESV (reference sequence). The CDR3 has 23 residues. The trim removed 0 bases at V and 0 bases at J, leaving 13 bases unmatched. CDR3 residues: CASSLAPGLAGGPTKPNTGELFF. The CDR3 DNA sequence: TGTGCCAGCAGCTTAGCGCCGGGACTAGCGGGAGGGCCCACGAAGCCGAACACCGGGGAGCTGTTTTTT.

Only a few counts were recorded for this clonotype. The chain recombines TRBV7-3 with TRBJ2-3; unclear D gene. The germline V and J ends were trimmed by 2 bases and 2 bases, with 11 bases remaining between them. The CDR3 totals 15 residues. Germline loops: CDR1 SGHTA, CDR2 FQGTGA. The CDR3: CASSLSPINTDTQYF. CDR3 DNA: TGTGCCAGCAGCTTATCTCCGATCAACACAGATACGCAGTATTTT.

This clonotype has ten or more counts. V gene TRBV29-1 combines with J gene TRBJ2-1; D gene uncertain. The CDR3 is 11 amino acids. V lost 2 bases and J lost 8, with 7 bases in between. Per germline, CDR1 SQVTM and CDR2 ANQGSEA. This chain's CDR3 is CSVEFLDEQFF. The DNA for the CDR3 is TGCAGCGTTGAATTTCTTGATGAGCAGTTCTTC.

The chain is built from TRBV29-1 and TRBJ2-7; 7 nucleotides agree with TRBD2. The V segment lost 2 bases and the J segment 0 bases; nucleotides outside the gene matches: 4. The CDR3 contains 14 residues. The V gene's germline CDR1 is SQVTM and CDR2 ANQGSEA. CDR3: CSVESSGVSYEQYF. The DNA for the CDR3 is TGCAGCGTTGAATCTAGCGGAGTCTCCTACGAGCAGTACTTC.

The chain couples TRBV29-1 to TRBJ2-7, with unresolved D. The germline CDR1 and CDR2 sequences are SQVTM and ANQGSEA. Trimming cost V 4 bases and J 4 bases, with 8 bases left between them. The CDR3 is 11 residues long. The CDR3 DNA is TGCAGCGTTGCACTGTATTACGAGCAGTACTTC. As protein: CSVALYYEQYF.

This clonotype was recorded many times. The chain employs TRBV28 and TRBJ1-3; 7 bases line up with TRBD1. CDR3 length equals 16 residues. The trim removed 5 bases at V and 3 bases at J, leaving 10 bases unmatched. Germline CDR1 and CDR2: MDHEN and SYDVKM. CDR3 sequence reads: CASSAPRGNIGNTIYF. CDR3 nucleotide sequence: TGTGCCAGCAGTGCACCCAGGGGGAATATTGGAAACACCATATATTTT.

In its sample, this clonotype was seen a few times. The chain links TRBV4-1 to TRBJ2-2; 12 bases align to TRBD2. The CDR3 has 20 residues. Germline values: CDR1 MGHRA, CDR2 YSYEKL. The trim removed 0 bases at V and 5 bases at J, leaving 13 bases unmatched. The DNA of the CDR3 is TGCGCCAGCAGCCAAGAAGCGGGACTAGCGGGCCCGGCACAGACCGGGGAGCTGTTTTTT. This encodes CASSQEAGLAGPAQTGELFF.

The CDR3 nucleotides are TGTGCCATCAGTGAGTCGACTGGGCGGGAAGGCACCTACAATGAGCAGTTCTTC. It yields the protein CAISESTGREGTYNEQFF. The V and J genes are TRBV10-3 and TRBJ2-1; tentatively, D is TRBD2 (6 bases). CDR3 size: 18 residues. Between the trimmed V and J ends, which lost 0 bases and 2 bases, there was a span of 17 bases. Germline V gene lookup returns CDR1 ENHRY and CDR2 SYGVKD.

This clonotype was counted a few times. This rearrangement joins TRBV5-1 to TRBJ2-1, with TRBD2 identical over 12 bases. V lost 1 base, J lost 7 bases, and 3 bases stayed unmatched. The CDR3 spans 15 residues. Per germline, CDR1 SGHRS and CDR2 YFSETQ. The CDR3 DNA sequence: TGCGCCAGCAGCTTGCTGGGGACTAGCGGGAATGAGCAGTTCTTC. Protein: CASSLLGTSGNEQFF.

Of note for this clonotype: Possible read error: a much larger clone is one base away. The chain employs TRBV3-1 and TRBJ2-1, with D tentatively TRBD1 (5 bases). Trimming cost V 2 bases and J 2 bases, with 13 bases left between them. Germline assignment: CDR1 LGHDT and CDR2 YNNKEL (reference sequence). The CDR3 covers 16 residues. The CDR3 nucleotides are TGTGCCAGCAGCCAATTGCAGGGCCTCCCCTACAATGAGCAGTTCTTC. It codes for CASSQLQGLPYNEQFF.

In its sample, this clonotype was seen a few times. The rearrangement joins TRBV7-2 to TRBJ2-7; 11 bases align to TRBD2. The CDR3 extends over 15 amino acids. V shed 1 base, J shed 5 bases, and the junction held 4 bases outside the gene matches. Germline CDR1 and CDR2: SGHTA and FQGNSA. Here the CDR3 reads CASSLDRLAGNEQYF. CDR3 nucleotide sequence: TGTGCCAGCAGCTTAGATCGACTAGCGGGAAACGAGCAGTACTTC.

This chain links TRBV18 with TRBJ1-1; D unclear. Trimming left V 6 bases short and J 0 bases short, with 17 bases between. Germline V gene data show CDR1 as KGHSH and CDR2 as LQKENI. CDR3 length: 16 residues. The CDR3 DNA reads TGTGCCAGCTCGAGCAGGCAAGAAACGATGAACACTGAAGCTTTCTTT. It yields the protein CASSSRQETMNTEAFF.

This clonotype was recorded many times. The chain recombines TRBV12-3 or TRBV12-4 with TRBJ2-6; no definite D call. Trimming removed 6 bases at V and 6 bases at J, with 9 bases between. The CDR3 extends over 13 amino acids. The CDR3 nucleotides read TGTGCCAGCAGCCCCTTAATGGCCAACGTCCTGACTTTC. As protein: CASSPLMANVLTF.

This clonotype was seen only a few times. V usage is TRBV11-2 and J usage is TRBJ2-5; D is unclear. Looked up from germline, CDR1 is SGHAT and CDR2 is FQNNGV. The CDR3 is 16 amino acids. With 1 base removed from V and 0 bases from J, the gap between germline ends came to 12 bases. The chain's CDR3 is CASSLVAGLYQETQYF. In nucleotides, the CDR3 is TGTGCCAGCAGCTTAGTGGCAGGCTTGTACCAAGAGACCCAGTACTTC. Using reference TRBV11-2 and TRBJ2-5 for the parts outside the CDR3, the full variable domain is EAGVAQSPRYKIIEKRQSVAFWCNPISGHATLYWYQQILGQGPKLLIQFQNNGVVDDSQLPKDRFSAERLKGVDSTLKIQPAKLEDSAVYLCASSLVAGLYQETQYFGPGTRLLVL.

This clonotype was detected a few times. The chain combines TRBV5-1 with TRBJ2-3; D is uncertain. V lost 2 bases to trimming and J lost 4 bases, with 11 bases between them. The length of the CDR3 is 14 residues. Germline V CDR1 and CDR2: SGHRS, YFSETQ. The CDR3 bases are TGCGCCAGCAGCTTCGTAGGGCATCCAGATACGCAGTATTTT. Encoded protein: CASSFVGHPDTQYF.

Comments on this clonotype: This may be a read error, as it is one base from a much larger clone. The rearrangement links TRBV7-3 to TRBJ2-3; perhaps TRBD1 as D (6 bases). This CDR3 is built from 14 residues. Germline-derived CDR1 and CDR2 are SGHTA and FQGTGA. CDR3: CASSWDTYTDTLYF. The DNA for the CDR3 is TGTGCCAGCAGCTGGGACACATACACAGATACGCTGTATTTT.

This clonotype was recorded a few times. The rearrangement uses TRBV3-1 and TRBJ1-1; D call uncertain. Germline lookup yields CDR1 LGHDT and CDR2 YNNKEL (reference sequence). V gave up 3 bases and J gave up 3 bases, with 11 bases separating them. CDR3 length: 14 residues. CDR3 loop: CASSQLTGHTEAFF. The CDR3 DNA is TGTGCCAGCAGCCAGCTTACCGGACACACTGAAGCTTTCTTT.

There are many counts of this clonotype. The J gene is TRBJ2-1, the V gene TRBV27, with TRBD2 matching 7 bases. CDR3 length: 14 amino acids. V was pared by 7 bases and J by 4 bases, with 7 bases of the junction left unmatched. From germline, CDR1 is MNHEY and CDR2 SMNVEV (reference sequence). This chain's CDR3 is CASIRGRGYNEQFF. The CDR3 region has the DNA TGTGCCAGCATCCGGGGGAGGGGATACAATGAGCAGTTCTTC.

This clonotype was counted many times. The genes are TRBV20-1 and TRBJ2-4, with 9 bases lining up with TRBD2. V shed 3 bases and J 0 bases; nucleotides not matched to a gene: 6. Germline lookup yields CDR1 DFQATT and CDR2 SNEGSKA (reference sequence). CDR3 length equals 16 residues. The chain's CDR3 is CSASVLAGQAKNIQYF. DNA for the CDR3: TGCAGTGCTAGTGTTCTAGCGGGACAAGCCAAAAACATTCAGTACTTC.

This clonotype was detected ten times or more. V and J are TRBV29-1 and TRBJ2-1, with D perhaps TRBD1 (6 bases). The germline V gene encodes CDR1 SQVTM and CDR2 ANQGSEA. Between the trimmed V and J ends, which lost 7 bases and 7 bases, there was a span of 14 bases. This CDR3 comprises 12 residues. DNA of the CDR3: TGCAGCGCCGGCCCCACAGGGAATGAGCAGTTCTTC. Translating gives CSAGPTGNEQFF.

This sequence joins TRBV5-1 and TRBJ1-1; TRBD1 matches 9 bases. The CDR3 totals 16 residues. J was trimmed by 5 bases and V by 3 bases; bases with no gene match: 11. Germline V gives CDR1 SGHRS, CDR2 YFSETQ. CDR3 DNA sequence: TGCGCCAGCAGCTATGATTTACAGGGGGCTGGGACTGAAGCTTTCTTT. This codes for CASSYDLQGAGTEAFF.

This clonotype was counted many times. CDR3 DNA sequence: TGCGCCAGCAGCCAGATTTCGGTCAATCAGCCCCAGCATTTT. It yields the protein CASSQISVNQPQHF. The rearrangement links TRBV4-1 to TRBJ1-5; D is unresolved. This CDR3 is built from 14 residues. CDR1 is MGHRA, CDR2 YSYEKL, per germline. Between the trimmed V and J ends, which lost 3 bases and 3 bases, there was a span of 9 bases.

This clonotype was found a few times. The chain recombines TRBV5-6 with TRBJ2-2; 7 nucleotides align to TRBD1. CDR1 SGHDT and CDR2 YYEEEE come from the germline V gene. J lost 7 bases, V lost 4 bases, and 10 bases had no gene match. The CDR3 consists of 15 residues. CDR3 sequence reads: CASSVDREGNGELFF. In nucleotides, the CDR3 is TGTGCCAGCAGCGTCGACAGGGAAGGAAACGGGGAGCTGTTTTTT.